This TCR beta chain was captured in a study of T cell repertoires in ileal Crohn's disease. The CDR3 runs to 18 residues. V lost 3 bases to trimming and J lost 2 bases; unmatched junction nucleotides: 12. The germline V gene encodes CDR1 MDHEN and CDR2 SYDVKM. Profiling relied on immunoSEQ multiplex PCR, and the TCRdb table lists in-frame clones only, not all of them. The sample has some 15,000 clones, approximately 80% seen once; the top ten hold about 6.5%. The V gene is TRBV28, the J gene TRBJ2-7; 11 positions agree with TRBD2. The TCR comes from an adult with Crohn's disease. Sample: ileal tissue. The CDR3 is CASSFEGVAGGNTYEQYF. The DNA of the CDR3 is TGTGCCAGCAGTTTTGAGGGGGTAGCGGGAGGGAATACCTACGAGCAGTACTTC. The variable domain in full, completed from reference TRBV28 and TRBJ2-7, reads DVKVTQSSRYLVKRTGEKVFLECVQDMDHENMFWYRQDPGLGLRLIYFSYDVKMKEKGDIPEGYSVSREKKERFSLILESASTNQTSMYLCASSFEGVAGGNTYEQYFGPGTRLTVT.